This T cell receptor beta chain was recorded in a study of T cells after yellow fever vaccination. Germline V gene sequence: CDR1 DFQATT, CDR2 SNEGSKA (reference sequence). The V end was cut by 6 bases, the J end by 0 bases, with 11 bases between. This CDR3 spans 13 amino acids. Whole-study results and caveats: Reappearance after the booster was seen for most primary-vaccination clones, at 95% to 97% CD4 and less than 90% CD8. Abundant contaminating clonotypes from the bulk population could appear in FACS-sorted repertoires. CD4 and CD8 compartments shared a small share of clonotypes, likely from convergent recombination.

This clonotype showed up just a few times. Its specificity is unknown. The TCR cDNA carried a universal primer site and UMIs from 5'RACE template switching. Each CDR3 protein is one row after TCRdb ran MiXCR on the 5' RACE reads. The sample carries about 68,000 distinct CDR3 sequences, around 7% recorded once. The TCR was taken from a man younger than 35 who received the YFV17D yellow fever vaccine. This chain uses TRBV20-1 with TRBJ1-1; no clear D. This specimen consisted of CD8+ T cells sorted from PBMCs, obtained 45 days after the first yellow fever vaccination. The DNA for the CDR3 is TGCAGTGCCCCCCTGGACCTGAACACTGAAGCTTTCTTT. Translated, it gives CSAPLDLNTEAFF.